These 2 T cell receptor beta chains came from one sample sequenced in a study of cytomegalovirus exposure and HLA in healthy donors. Use of 60 Vbeta and 13 Jbeta primers characterized the PCR. Sequencing used immunoSEQ multiplex PCR; TCRdb keeps in-frame clones, though not all of them. The sample has 170,000 or so clones, approximately 84% seen once; the top ten hold around 5%. The sequenced sample consisted of PBMCs. The source is a girl aged 5-17 years in good health and CMV-seropositive.

The chain joins TRBV5-1 to TRBJ2-5; D not resolved. This CDR3 is built from 13 residues. V lost 1 base, J lost 1 base, and 5 bases lay in between. Germline V lookup: CDR1 SGHRS, CDR2 YFSETQ. CDR3 protein: CASSLPLQETQYF. DNA for the CDR3: TGCGCCAGCAGCTTGCCCCTCCAAGAGACCCAGTACTTC.

The rearrangement links TRBV27 to TRBJ1-2; unclear D gene. The CDR3 runs 13 residues. Trimming pared 4 bases from V and 1 base from J, leaving 7 bases between. Germline CDR1 reads MNHEY; CDR2 reads SMNVEV (reference sequence). CDR3 residues: CASSWALNYGYTF. In DNA form, the CDR3 reads TGTGCCAGCAGTTGGGCCCTTAACTATGGCTACACCTTC.